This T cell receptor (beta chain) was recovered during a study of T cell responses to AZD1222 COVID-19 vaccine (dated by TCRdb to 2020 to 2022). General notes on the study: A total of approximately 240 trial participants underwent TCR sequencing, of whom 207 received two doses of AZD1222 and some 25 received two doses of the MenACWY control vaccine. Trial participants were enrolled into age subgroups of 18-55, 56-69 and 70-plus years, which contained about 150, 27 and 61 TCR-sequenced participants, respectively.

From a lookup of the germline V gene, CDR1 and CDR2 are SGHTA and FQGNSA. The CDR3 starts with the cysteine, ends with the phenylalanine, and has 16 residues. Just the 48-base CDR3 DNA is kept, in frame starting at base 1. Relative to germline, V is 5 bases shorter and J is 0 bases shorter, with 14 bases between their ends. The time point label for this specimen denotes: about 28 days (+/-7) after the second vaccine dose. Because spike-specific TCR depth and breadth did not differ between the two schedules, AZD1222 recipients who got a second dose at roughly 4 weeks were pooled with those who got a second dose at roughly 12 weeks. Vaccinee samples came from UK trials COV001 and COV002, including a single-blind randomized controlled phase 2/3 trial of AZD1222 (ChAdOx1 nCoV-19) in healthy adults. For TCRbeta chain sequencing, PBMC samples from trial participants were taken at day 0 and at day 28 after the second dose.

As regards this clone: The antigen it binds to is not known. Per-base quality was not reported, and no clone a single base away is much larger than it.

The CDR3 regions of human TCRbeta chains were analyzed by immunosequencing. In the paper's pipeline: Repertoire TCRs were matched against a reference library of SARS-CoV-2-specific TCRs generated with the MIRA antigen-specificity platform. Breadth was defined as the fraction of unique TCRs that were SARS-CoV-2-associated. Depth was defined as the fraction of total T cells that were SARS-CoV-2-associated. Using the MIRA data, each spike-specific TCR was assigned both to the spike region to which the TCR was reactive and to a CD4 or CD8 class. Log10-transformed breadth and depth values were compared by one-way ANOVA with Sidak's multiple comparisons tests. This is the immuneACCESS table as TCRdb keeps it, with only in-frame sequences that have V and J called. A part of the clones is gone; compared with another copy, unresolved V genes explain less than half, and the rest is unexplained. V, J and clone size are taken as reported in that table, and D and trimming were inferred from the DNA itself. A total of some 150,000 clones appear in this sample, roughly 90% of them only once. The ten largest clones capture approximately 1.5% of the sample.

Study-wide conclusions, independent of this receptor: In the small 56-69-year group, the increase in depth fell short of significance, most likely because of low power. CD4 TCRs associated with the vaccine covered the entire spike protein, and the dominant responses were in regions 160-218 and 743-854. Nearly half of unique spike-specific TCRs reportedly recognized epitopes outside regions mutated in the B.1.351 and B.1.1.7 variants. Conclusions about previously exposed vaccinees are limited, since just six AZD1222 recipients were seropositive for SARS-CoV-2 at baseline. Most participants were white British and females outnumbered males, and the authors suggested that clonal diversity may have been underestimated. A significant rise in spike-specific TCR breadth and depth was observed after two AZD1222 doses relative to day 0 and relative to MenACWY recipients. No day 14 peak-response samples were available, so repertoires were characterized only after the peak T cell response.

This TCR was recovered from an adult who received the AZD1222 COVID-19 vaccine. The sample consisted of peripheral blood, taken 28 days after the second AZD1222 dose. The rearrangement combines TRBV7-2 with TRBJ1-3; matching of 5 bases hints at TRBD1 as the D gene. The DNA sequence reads TGTGCCAGCAGCCCCTCCGCGACAGCCTCTGGAAACACCATATATTTT. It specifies CASSPSATASGNTIYF. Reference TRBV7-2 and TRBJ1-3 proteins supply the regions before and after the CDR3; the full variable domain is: GAGVSQSPSNKVTEKGKDVELRCDPISGHTALYWYRQSLGQGLEFLIYFQGNSAPDKSGLPSDRFSAERTGGSVSTLTIQRTQQEDSAVYLCASSPSATASGNTIYFGEGSWLTVV.